The TCR beta chain under discussion was sequenced for a study of shared clonotypes between healthy human individuals. The junction had 7 bases not matched to a gene; V was cut back by 2 bases and J by 1 base. Germline CDR1 and CDR2: ENHRY and SYGVKD. This CDR3 spans 17 amino acids. Terminally differentiated effector memory CD45RA+ cells were excluded from the naive CD8 cells, which were CD45RO-negative and positively selected for CCR7. Generated by immunoSEQ multiplex PCR, the TCRdb table keeps only in-frame clones and is missing some. The sample holds around 1,900,000 clones; about 93% are singletons and the top ten take approximately 1.7%.

This receptor was identified in a man aged 18-30 years in good health. Some clones in this sample may be carry-over from other donors' samples. J is TRBJ2-2 and V is TRBV10-3; 7 bases are shared with TRBD1. The sequenced sample was naive CD8+ T cells from PBMCs. CDR3 coding DNA: TGTGCCATCAGTGAGGGACCAGGGACAGTGAACACCGGGGAGCTGTTTTTT. Protein: CAISEGPGTVNTGELFF.